The present T cell receptor (beta chain) was sequenced within a study of T-cell memory formation after mild COVID-19 (dated by TCRdb to 2020 to 2023). With respect to the entire study: Most TCR sequence clusters were specific to one of the two donors. In a couple of donors, T-cell clones that expanded and contracted after mild COVID-19 were followed by sequencing TCRalpha and TCRbeta repertoires longitudinally. Two young, previously healthy adult volunteers, one female and one male, were included in the cohort.

This clonotype was seen a handful of times. Its cognate antigen has yet to be identified. No clone much larger than this one lies a single base away; base qualities are absent. Points the paper makes about the study in general: SARS-CoV-2 specificity was not confirmed for the second-wave clones peaking on day 37. Some responding clones were detected in pre-infection memory, which suggested that pre-existing cross-reactive memory T cells had joined the SARS-CoV-2 response. Contracting CD4+ clones turned up mainly in the CM and EM memory subsets, whereas EMRA was where CD8+ clones were enriched. The study included only two mild cases, and larger cohorts that include severe cases with pre-infection samples were judged to be necessary. From day 15 to 85, contracting clones showed balanced CD4/CD8 phenotypes, whereas a second wave of clones that expanded from day 15 to 37 leaned towards CD4+.

Relative to germline, V is 4 bases shorter and J is 6 bases shorter, with 16 bases between their ends. Reading from cysteine to phenylalanine, the CDR3 counts 15 amino acids. Only the CDR3 part of the read is kept: 45 bases, read in frame from the first base. PBMCs were isolated by Ficoll-Paque density gradient centrifugation. TCRdb shows the sequencer as Illumina NovaSeq 6000. TCRalpha and TCRbeta cDNA libraries were built by 5'RACE with constant-segment primers, adding sample barcodes and unique molecular identifiers. Trizol reagent was used to extract RNA from every sample. Amplification of the libraries took two PCR steps, and the second step added a second sample barcode plus Illumina TruSeq adapters. Sequencing of the libraries was done on an Illumina NovaSeq, producing 2 x 150 bp paired-end reads. As for how the authors treated the data: The reads were demultiplexed and collapsed into UMI-guided consensus sequences using migec v1.2.7. Using mixcr v2.1.11, UMI consensuses were aligned to TRA and TRB V and J templates and then assembled into clonotypes. Clonotypes were classified as expanded or contracted when called significant by both edgeR and NoisET, with noise models trained on biological replicates. For edgeR calls, a false discovery rate-adjusted p below 0.01 and a log2 fold-change threshold of 1 were applied. As an exploratory analysis of dynamics, PCA with hierarchical clustering was applied to max-normalized trajectories of the 1000 most abundant clonotypes. Separately sequenced CD4+ and CD8+ repertoires were used to assign the CD4 or CD8 phenotype of responding clones. TCRdb ran its own pipeline on the public reads, namely fastp trimming at Q25 and MiXCR clone calling, and kept in-frame beta chains. Rows matching on CDR3 protein sequence are summarized as one entry with the most common DNA and genes. These V and J calls rely on TCRdb rather than the paper's analysis. Present in this sample are fewer than 450,000 distinct CDR3 sequences, 24% of which were seen just once. About 8.7% of the sample lies in the top ten.

The chain links TRBV12-3 or TRBV12-4 with TRBJ1-3; a tentative D call is TRBD1 (6 bases match). Material: PBMCs or a T cell subset sorted from them (not recorded which). The sequence came from an adult woman who had mild COVID-19 (a few samples of this study predate the infection). The sample titles of this study are shuffled in the database, so cell type and time point are left out; the donor was told from shared clones. The CDR3 region reads CASSSSRPGENTIYF. The nucleotide sequence is given as TGTGCCAGCAGTTCGAGTAGGCCAGGGGAAAACACCATATATTTT.